Listed below are T cell receptor beta chains from one sample, sequenced in a study of blood T cell repertoires in COVID-19. The table came from immunoSEQ multiplex PCR; TCRdb's copy has only in-frame clones and leaves some out. The sample has 150,000 to 200,000 clones, around 90% seen once; the top ten hold roughly 1.5%. Sequencing used peripheral blood. The source is a woman in her 50s with acute or convalescent COVID-19. Each CDR3 is given with its conserved first and last residue. Fields, in order: clone size, J gene, V gene, D gene, CDR3 DNA, CDR3 protein. A D gene is named only where the DNA matches it firmly. Where a row states a size, it is once, few, many or the class of an expanded clone; other rows omit it.

size: NA
J: TRBJ2-7
V: TRBV12-5
D: NA
DNA: TGTGCTAGTGGAAACGGCGACTTCTACGAGCAGTACTTC
CDR3: CASGNGDFYEQYF

size: NA
J: TRBJ1-4
V: TRBV18
D: TRBD1
DNA: TGTGCCAGCTCACTAGGGACAGCAACTAATGAAAAACTGTTTTTT
CDR3: CASSLGTATNEKLFF

size: NA
J: TRBJ2-3
V: TRBV15
D: NA
DNA: TGTGCCACCAGCGGCCCTAGGGGGAGGGCAGGCACAGATACGCAGTATTTT
CDR3: CATSGPRGRAGTDTQYF

size: NA
J: TRBJ2-3
V: TRBV7-9
D: NA
DNA: TGTGCCAGCAGCTTAGAGGGTAGCGGTTTAAGCACAGATACGCAGTATTTT
CDR3: CASSLEGSGLSTDTQYF

size: NA
J: TRBJ2-3
V: TRBV6-6
D: NA
DNA: TGTGCCAGCAGTTACCCGGGAGACGCGTCGGATACGCAGTATTTT
CDR3: CASSYPGDASDTQYF

size: NA
J: TRBJ1-1
V: TRBV7-2
D: NA
DNA: TGTGCCAGCAGCACCGATTGGACTCCGGGGGCTTTCTTT
CDR3: CASSTDWTPGAFF

size: NA
J: TRBJ2-7
V: TRBV10-2
D: NA
DNA: TGCGCCAGCAGATCTAAACAGGGCTACTACGAGCAGTACTTC
CDR3: CASRSKQGYYEQYF

size: once
J: TRBJ1-2
V: TRBV4-3
D: TRBD1
DNA: TGCGCCAGCAGCCAAACAGGGGTCGGGAGTTATGGCTACACCTTC
CDR3: CASSQTGVGSYGYTF

size: NA
J: TRBJ1-2
V: TRBV19
D: NA
DNA: TGTGCCAGTAGCTTACAGTCCGTTGGTGGCTACACCTTC
CDR3: CASSLQSVGGYTF

size: NA
J: TRBJ1-2
V: TRBV7-9
D: NA
DNA: TGTGCCAGCAGTGGGCACGACGCTAACTATGGCTACACCTTC
CDR3: CASSGHDANYGYTF

size: NA
J: TRBJ2-7
V: TRBV7-2
D: NA
DNA: TGTGCCAGCAGCTTAGGCACCGGGAGAGCGCAGTACTTC
CDR3: CASSLGTGRAQYF

size: NA
J: TRBJ2-7
V: TRBV18
D: NA
DNA: TGTGCCAGCTCATTAGACAGCTTTAGCTCCTACGAGCAGTACTTC
CDR3: CASSLDSFSSYEQYF

size: NA
J: TRBJ1-1
V: TRBV5-1
D: NA
DNA: TGCGCCAGCAGCCCGCTGGGACTTTCTAATTCCTTGGAAGCTTTCTTT
CDR3: CASSPLGLSNSLEAFF

size: NA
J: TRBJ1-1
V: TRBV7-2
D: NA
DNA: TGTGCCAGCAGCTTTGGGGACATGAACACTGAAGCTTTCTTT
CDR3: CASSFGDMNTEAFF

size: NA
J: TRBJ1-3
V: TRBV10-2
D: NA
DNA: TGCGCCAGCAGTTACGAAGGAGTGGGAAACACCATATATTTT
CDR3: CASSYEGVGNTIYF

size: NA
J: TRBJ1-5
V: TRBV28
D: NA
DNA: TGTGCCAGCAGTTTAATGGGCCCTAGCAATCAGCCCCAGCATTTT
CDR3: CASSLMGPSNQPQHF

size: NA
J: TRBJ2-7
V: TRBV5-1
D: TRBD1
DNA: TGCGCCAGCAGCTCCCGGGACAGTGTCTACGAGCAGTACTTC
CDR3: CASSSRDSVYEQYF

size: NA
J: TRBJ2-7
V: TRBV7-9
D: TRBD1
DNA: TGTGCCAGCAGCTCCACCGGGACAGGTTACTACGAGCAGTACTTC
CDR3: CASSSTGTGYYEQYF

size: NA
J: TRBJ1-6
V: TRBV19
D: NA
DNA: TGTGCCAGTAGTATCGGCGGCCCGACGGGATCACCCCTCCACTTT
CDR3: CASSIGGPTGSPLHF

size: NA
J: TRBJ2-5
V: TRBV11-3
D: TRBD2
DNA: TGTGCCAGCAGCTCGGGACTAGCGGGAACATTAGAAGAGACCCAGTACTTC
CDR3: CASSSGLAGTLEETQYF

size: NA
J: TRBJ2-3
V: TRBV9
D: TRBD2
DNA: TGTGCCAGCAGTTCGACTAGCGGGGCTACTAGCACAGATACGCAGTATTTT
CDR3: CASSSTSGATSTDTQYF

size: NA
J: TRBJ2-1
V: TRBV11-3
D: TRBD1
DNA: TGTGCCAGCATCGCCCTAGGGGGACAGATCAATGAGCAGTTCTTC
CDR3: CASIALGGQINEQFF

size: NA
J: TRBJ2-1
V: TRBV10-3
D: TRBD2
DNA: TGTGCCATCAGTGGAACTAGCGGGGGGAATGAGCAGTTCTTC
CDR3: CAISGTSGGNEQFF

size: NA
J: TRBJ1-2
V: TRBV10-1
D: TRBD1
DNA: TGCGCCAGCAGTGATCCCACAGGGGTCGATGGCTACACCTTC
CDR3: CASSDPTGVDGYTF

size: few
J: TRBJ1-1
V: TRBV6-6
D: TRBD1
DNA: TGTGCCAGCAGTCGATCAGGGGGCACTGAAGCTTTCTTT
CDR3: CASSRSGGTEAFF

size: NA
J: TRBJ1-1
V: TRBV7-9
D: NA
DNA: TGTGCCAGCAGCCCCCGATCGGGGGAGAGGACTGAAGCTTTCTTT
CDR3: CASSPRSGERTEAFF

size: once
J: TRBJ2-2
V: TRBV9
D: TRBD2
DNA: TGTGCCAGCAATATAGCGGGAGTAGGGTCCGGGGAGCTGTTTTTT
CDR3: CASNIAGVGSGELFF

size: once
J: TRBJ2-1
V: TRBV3-1/TRBV3-2
D: TRBD2
DNA: TGTGCCAGCAGACGAGGAACTAGCGGCAACAATGAGCAGTTCTTC
CDR3: CASRRGTSGNNEQFF

size: NA
J: TRBJ1-5
V: TRBV5-1
D: NA
DNA: TGCGCCAGCAGCTTGGAGGGGAATATGGATCAGCCCCAGCATTTT
CDR3: CASSLEGNMDQPQHF

size: NA
J: TRBJ1-5
V: TRBV2
D: NA
DNA: TGTGCCAGCAGCCAGTATAGCAATCAGCCCCAGCATTTT
CDR3: CASSQYSNQPQHF

size: few
J: TRBJ2-1
V: TRBV7-2
D: TRBD1
DNA: TGTGCCAGCAGGTTGCCGGGACAGGGCCTCCCCGTCTACAATGAGCAGTTCTTC
CDR3: CASRLPGQGLPVYNEQFF

size: NA
J: TRBJ2-1
V: TRBV5-6
D: NA
DNA: TGTGCCAGCAGCTTTGAGCAGGGGAACAATGAGCAGTTCTTC
CDR3: CASSFEQGNNEQFF

size: NA
J: TRBJ2-5
V: TRBV10-1
D: NA
DNA: TGCGCCAGCAGCCGGGACACCCAAGAGACCCAGTACTTC
CDR3: CASSRDTQETQYF

size: NA
J: TRBJ2-2
V: TRBV19
D: TRBD1
DNA: TGTGCCAGTGCCCAGGGACAGAAGAACACCGGGGAGCTGTTTTTT
CDR3: CASAQGQKNTGELFF

size: NA
J: TRBJ2-5
V: TRBV29-1
D: TRBD1
DNA: TGCAGCGCCACGGGGACAGGGGGGGCAGAGACCCAGTACTTC
CDR3: CSATGTGGAETQYF

size: NA
J: TRBJ1-5
V: TRBV5-1
D: NA
DNA: TGCGCCAGCAGCTCCGGGACACCTAATCAGCCCCAGCATTTT
CDR3: CASSSGTPNQPQHF

size: NA
J: TRBJ2-2
V: TRBV4-3
D: TRBD2
DNA: TGCGCCAGCAGCCCGGGACTAGCGGGAGGGCACGGGGAGCTGTTTTTT
CDR3: CASSPGLAGGHGELFF

size: NA
J: TRBJ1-1
V: TRBV5-4
D: NA
DNA: TGTGCCAGCATCAAATTCCGGGGAATATTAGGGGGCACTGAAGCTTTCTTT
CDR3: CASIKFRGILGGTEAFF

size: NA
J: TRBJ1-2
V: TRBV19
D: TRBD1
DNA: TGTGCCAGTAGTTCGGACAGGAACTATGGCTACACCTTC
CDR3: CASSSDRNYGYTF

size: NA
J: TRBJ1-2
V: TRBV19
D: NA
DNA: TGTGCCAGTAGTCCCGGACAAGTGAGTGGCTACACCTTC
CDR3: CASSPGQVSGYTF

size: NA
J: TRBJ2-5
V: TRBV4-1
D: NA
DNA: TGCGCCAGCAGCCAAGAGGGTATCGCAGGCCAAGAGACCCAGTACTTC
CDR3: CASSQEGIAGQETQYF

size: once
J: TRBJ2-3
V: TRBV4-1
D: TRBD2
DNA: TGCGCCAGCAGCCAAGCCCGTAGCCCGCGGGGGGCCACAGATACGCAGTATTTT
CDR3: CASSQARSPRGATDTQYF

size: NA
J: TRBJ2-5
V: TRBV29-1
D: NA
DNA: TGCAGCGTTGATTACAGTACGATCCAAGAGACCCAGTACTTC
CDR3: CSVDYSTIQETQYF

size: NA
J: TRBJ1-6
V: TRBV5-1
D: NA
DNA: TGCGCCAGCAGCTTGGGGGCAGCGGAGGATTCACCCCTCCACTTT
CDR3: CASSLGAAEDSPLHF

size: NA
J: TRBJ2-7
V: TRBV7-2
D: TRBD1
DNA: TGTGCCAGCAGCTTCGGGACAGGGTCCTACGAGCAGTACTTC
CDR3: CASSFGTGSYEQYF

size: NA
J: TRBJ2-5
V: TRBV3-1/TRBV3-2
D: TRBD2
DNA: TGTGCCAGCAGCCAAGATCCGACTAGCGGGAGTAAAGAGACCCAGTACTTC
CDR3: CASSQDPTSGSKETQYF

size: NA
J: TRBJ1-1
V: TRBV10-3
D: TRBD1
DNA: TGTGCCATCAGTGAGGGGACAGGGATGAACACTGAAGCTTTCTTT
CDR3: CAISEGTGMNTEAFF

size: NA
J: TRBJ2-1
V: TRBV24-1
D: NA
DNA: TGTGCCACCAGTGACCCCATTTACAATGAGCAGTTCTTC
CDR3: CATSDPIYNEQFF

size: NA
J: TRBJ1-2
V: TRBV9
D: TRBD1
DNA: TGTGCCAGCAGCGCGACAGGGACCTATGGCTACACCTTC
CDR3: CASSATGTYGYTF

size: once
J: TRBJ2-1
V: TRBV7-8
D: TRBD2
DNA: TGTGCCAGCAGCTTAGGACTAGCGGGGGCCTTCAATGAGCAGTTCTTC
CDR3: CASSLGLAGAFNEQFF

size: NA
J: TRBJ1-1
V: TRBV5-1
D: TRBD1
DNA: TGCGCCAGCAGCTACACAGGGGTTACTGAAGCTTTCTTT
CDR3: CASSYTGVTEAFF